Listed here is a single TCR beta chain. The record originates from a study of STAT5B mutations in CD4+ large granular lymphocyte leukemia. Study information: Among healthy controls, a particular HLA allele went with more CDR3 'QG' motifs.

Using immunoSEQ multiplex PCR, the repertoire was profiled, and TCRdb retains in-frame clones only, with some absent. The sample gives approximately 33,000 clones, more than 70% of which show up once; about 0.92% is in the top ten. The ends lost 7 bases at V and 0 bases at J; junction bases unmatched: 8. The CDR3 contains 15 residues. Germline V gene sequence: CDR1 MNHEY, CDR2 SVGAGI. V gene TRBV6-5 combines with J gene TRBJ1-1; 7 bases are a match to TRBD1. What was sequenced was CD4+ T cells from blood buffy coats. The receptor was isolated from a human donor in good health. CDR3: CASKAGGFMNTEAFF. CDR3 nucleotides: TGTGCCAGCAAGGCAGGGGGTTTCATGAACACTGAAGCTTTCTTT.